The 10 T cell receptor beta chains below all came from one sample that was sequenced in a study of T-cell memory formation after mild COVID-19. Each CDR3 protein gets one entry after TCRdb re-called the 5' RACE reads with MiXCR. The data show 260,000 or so distinct CDR3 sequences, 16% seen once. The source material was PBMCs or a T cell subset sorted from them (not recorded which). The receptors stem from a man younger than 35 who had mild COVID-19 (a few samples of this study predate the infection). Cell type and time point are not known.

This clonotype appeared a few times. The chain is built from TRBV19 and TRBJ1-2; weak D call: TRBD1 (5 bases). The CDR3 has 16 amino acids. Per germline, CDR1 LNHDA and CDR2 SQIVND (reference sequence). Between the trimmed V and J ends, which lost 7 bases and 3 bases, there was a span of 21 bases. The CDR3, as DNA: TGTGCCAGTACCTCGAGAAGACAGAAGGAATACTATGGCTACACCTTC. Translated: CASTSRRQKEYYGYTF.

This clonotype was observed a few times. The chain carries TRBV11-2 and TRBJ1-1, with D possibly being TRBD1 (6 bases). Germline values: CDR1 SGHAT, CDR2 FQNNGV. This CDR3 has 12 amino acids. V dropped 5 bases and J dropped 7 bases, with 11 bases sitting between them. CDR3 coding DNA: TGTGCCAGCAGCCCCAGGGGAAGTGAAGCTTTCTTT. This translates into CASSPRGSEAFF.

This chain connects TRBV20-1 to TRBJ1-5, with TRBD1 identical over 8 bases. The CDR3 covers 13 residues. Germline V CDR1 and CDR2: DFQATT, SNEGSKA (reference sequence). V gave up 5 bases and J gave up 9 bases; unmatched junction bases: 9. CDR3 nucleotides: TGCAGTGCTGCCGACAGGGGCATTCGGCCCCAGCATTTT. Residues: CSAADRGIRPQHF.

This clonotype was observed a handful of times. The chain has TRBV7-2 and TRBJ1-1, with no clear D. This CDR3 region has 17 residues. Deletions cut 5 bases from V and 0 bases from J, with 19 bases between. Germline CDR1 SGHTA, CDR2 FQGNSA. This CDR3 is CASSLLSAGRMNTEAFF. CDR3 nucleotides: TGTGCCAGCAGCCTATTATCAGCGGGCAGGATGAACACTGAAGCTTTCTTT.

This sequence joins TRBV2 and TRBJ2-3, with TRBD1 as a possible D gene (6 bases). Germline CDR1 and CDR2: SNHLY and FYNNEI. This CDR3 is 13 amino acids long. The V and J ends lost 11 bases and 3 bases respectively, with 15 bases between them. CDR3 in amino acids: CACQTGGTDTQYF. CDR3 coding DNA: TGTGCCTGCCAGACAGGAGGAACAGATACGCAGTATTTT.

V gene TRBV4-1 combines with J gene TRBJ2-3; D is undetermined. V dropped 3 bases and J dropped 2 bases, with 15 bases sitting between them. The germline gives CDR1 MGHRA, CDR2 YSYEKL. The CDR3 runs to 16 residues. The CDR3 DNA reads TGCGCCAGCAGCCAGAGAGAGGTCGCTTCCACAGATACGCAGTATTTT. It is translated as CASSQREVASTDTQYF.

The sample holds many counts of this clonotype. V is TRBV6-2 or TRBV6-3 and J is TRBJ1-1, with unresolved D. Per germline, CDR1 MNHEY and CDR2 SVGEGT. CDR3 length equals 13 residues. With 5 bases removed from V and 1 base from J, the gap between germline ends came to 8 bases. CDR3 protein: CASSLHENTEAFF. The DNA of the CDR3 is TGTGCCAGCAGTCTACATGAGAACACTGAAGCTTTCTTT.

The chain links TRBV5-6 to TRBJ1-1, with a weak D call TRBD1 (5 bases). The CDR3 runs 13 residues. With 4 bases removed from V and 4 bases from J, the gap between germline ends came to 11 bases. Per the germline V gene, CDR1 is SGHDT and CDR2 is YYEEEE. CDR3 in DNA: TGTGCCAGCAGCAGGGGTTGGGGCACTGAAGCTTTCTTT. It translates to CASSRGWGTEAFF.

The chain carries TRBV7-2 and TRBJ2-5; D perhaps matches TRBD2 (6 bases). CDR1 and CDR2 from the germline V gene are SGHTA and FQGNSA. The V and J ends lost 1 base and 6 bases respectively, with 12 bases between them. CDR3 length: 14 residues. CDR3 DNA: TGTGCCAGCAGCTTAGATAAGGGAGGAAAGACCCAGTACTTC. It codes for CASSLDKGGKTQYF.

The table lists this clonotype with a few counts. The chain carries TRBV4-3 and TRBJ1-5; 8 positions agree with TRBD1. With 2 bases clipped from V and 6 bases from J, the junction kept 6 bases outside the gene matches. This CDR3 is 15 amino acids long. Germline V gives CDR1 LGHNA, CDR2 YSLEER. This CDR3 reads CASSQYRGGRQPQHF. CDR3 bases: TGCGCCAGCAGCCAATACAGGGGGGGTCGTCAGCCCCAGCATTTT.